These T cell receptor beta chains were read from a single sample in a study of cytomegalovirus exposure and HLA in healthy donors. Profiling relied on immunoSEQ multiplex PCR, and the TCRdb table lists in-frame clones only, not all of them. The sample table includes approximately 110,000 clones. Sequenced: PBMCs. The receptors come from a man aged 25-45 years in good health and CMV-seronegative. CDR3s include the opening cysteine and the closing phenylalanine or tryptophan. The order of the fields is D gene, J gene, V gene, CDR3 protein. D genes are given only for firm matches.

NA | TRBJ2-7 | TRBV28 | CASSAPYNRDSYEQYF
NA | TRBJ2-5 | TRBV7-3 | CASSSEPGTMETQYF
TRBD1 | TRBJ2-7 | TRBV23-1 | CASSQSEATGKEPYEQYF
TRBD1 | TRBJ1-5 | TRBV10-1 | CASSERDRGSQPQHF
NA | TRBJ2-3 | TRBV6-5 | CASSSVGVGTDTQYF
TRBD2 | TRBJ2-5 | TRBV7-2 | CASRGGETQYF
TRBD1 | TRBJ2-7 | TRBV11-3 | CASSSDGGQTSEQYF
NA | TRBJ2-1 | TRBV27 | CASISYNEQFF
NA | TRBJ2-7 | TRBV4-2 | CASSQATQGRSDEQYF
TRBD1 | TRBJ1-1 | TRBV10-3 | CAISEDRGMNTEAFF
NA | TRBJ2-7 | TRBV11-2 | CASSSRSGYEQYF
NA | TRBJ1-1 | TRBV5-8 | CASRVPRIMNTEAFF
NA | TRBJ2-5 | TRBV30 | CAGTEGAKTQYF
NA | TRBJ1-1 | TRBV4-2 | CASSQVGREAFF
TRBD2 | TRBJ2-1 | TRBV27 | CASSPGLAEYNEQFF
TRBD1 | TRBJ1-4 | TRBV11-2 | CASSLGDRGPREKLFF
TRBD2 | TRBJ2-3 | TRBV4-1 | CASSQESSLAGADTQYF
TRBD1 | TRBJ1-1 | TRBV27 | CASRFSGGGTEAFF
TRBD1 | TRBJ1-5 | TRBV4-1 | CASSQRQGDQPQHF
NA | TRBJ1-3 | TRBV13 | CASTLGQYLGNTIYF
NA | TRBJ2-7 | TRBV27 | CASRLEIGNSYEQYF
TRBD1 | TRBJ2-1 | TRBV19 | CASSTRDRIYNEQFF
TRBD1 | TRBJ1-2 | TRBV2 | CASSVGQELYGYTF
NA | TRBJ2-3 | TRBV7-3 | CASTLEVGGGVTDTQYF